This TCR beta chain derives from a study of vaccination and CD4 T cells after COVID-19. TCRdb used MiXCR to reprocess the PCR reads, holding one entry per CDR3 protein. The repertoire has fewer than 20,000 distinct CDR3 sequences, around 68% of them found once; the top ten carry approximately 1%. The V gene lost 2 bases and the J gene lost 4 bases, with 14 bases spanning the gap. Germline V gene data show CDR1 as ENHRY and CDR2 as SYGVKD. This CDR3 region has 15 residues. The sequence came from a human donor who had recovered from COVID-19. V usage is TRBV10-3 and J usage is TRBJ2-5; D unresolved. The sample was CD4+ T cells from blood, taken before SARS-CoV-2 vaccination. The CDR3 DNA follows: TGTGCCATCAGTGAGGTCGCGGTCTCCCCAGAGACCCAGTACTTC. Translated: CAISEVAVSPETQYF.